This entry describes one T cell receptor (beta chain). What it binds is not known. The data belong to a study of shared clonotypes between healthy human individuals. The study's findings and limits: The sharing of 4.5% to 5% of naive CD4 clonotypes was seen across a few donors.

From germline, CDR1 is SGHAT and CDR2 FQNNGV. CDR3 length equals 16 residues. V was pared by 2 bases and J by 6 bases, with 16 bases between. In the study's own analysis: Filtering differed because ImmunoSEQ produced junction-only sequences that carried no quality scores. Measured with immunoSEQ multiplex PCR; TCRdb has only the in-frame clones, and not every one. Clonal size and the V and J genes are those of that table, whereas D and trimming came from the DNA. The sample records some 2,400,000 clones, around 95% being singletons. This clonotype was obtained from a man aged 18 to 30 in good health. The rearrangement uses TRBV11-2 and TRBJ2-2, with D tentatively TRBD2 (8 bases). The sample was naive CD4+ T cells sorted from blood. The subset here: CD45RA+ positively selected. CDR3 protein: CASSLRGGQSPGELFF. In DNA, the CDR3 is TGTGCCAGCAGCTTACGGGGGGGACAGTCGCCCGGGGAGCTGTTTTTT.